This T cell receptor (beta chain) was sequenced in a study of CD8 T cells in ankylosing spondylitis. Whole-study results and caveats: In reactive arthritis synovial fluid and blood, some motif variants had been reported before. CD8+ by phenotype, disease-linked clones were relatively rare in peripheral blood.

A single record per CDR3 protein comes from TCRdb applying MiXCR to the 5' RACE reads. The repertoire consists of 200,000 to 250,000 distinct CDR3 sequences, with around 24% occurring once and the leading ten covering approximately 6.6%. As to this clonotype: Its antigen is not known.

Sequencing was performed on blood, either unsorted or a sorted T cell fraction (not recorded which). The receptor comes from a male donor with ankylosing spondylitis or in good health (not recorded which).

Written as DNA, the CDR3 is TGTGCCAGCAGCTCGCTTACTAGCGGGAGAGATCATGAGCAGTTCTTC. Encoded protein: CASSSLTSGRDHEQFF. The chain joins TRBV5-6 to TRBJ2-1; 11 nucleotides align to TRBD2. Trimming removed 3 bases from V and 8 bases from J; junction bases left unmatched: 10. CDR1 and CDR2 from the germline V gene are SGHDT and YYEEEE. The CDR3 sequence is 16 residues long.